These 2 T cell receptor beta chains share one sample of origin, sequenced in a study of T cell changes during pregnancy in multiple sclerosis (dated by TCRdb to about 2019). Library preparation used the immunoSEQ multiplex PCR assay. TCRdb retrieved this table from immuneACCESS and kept in-frame rearrangements only. Not all clones are present; in checked studies, unresolved V genes account for under half, and no reason is known for the remainder. Counted in this sample were under 15,000 clones; about 88% of them appeared once. Clones ranked in the top ten supply roughly 14% of the sample. Sequences were derived from CD8+ T cells from peripheral blood mononuclear cells, sampled in the second trimester of pregnancy. Receptors originate from a female donor in good health, enrolled as a control in a pregnancy study.

The chain recombines TRBV19 with TRBJ2-5; 9 bases are shared with TRBD2. Germline assignment: CDR1 LNHDA and CDR2 SQIVND (reference sequence). Germline trimming cut 8 bases from V and 5 bases from J; bases unmatched to any gene: 9. This CDR3 is 14 amino acids long. The CDR3 here is CASSLAGEGETQYF. CDR3 coding DNA: TGTGCCAGTTCCTTAGCGGGGGAGGGGGAGACCCAGTACTTC.

This clone has just one count. The rearrangement joins TRBV27 to TRBJ1-6, with TRBD1 identical over 7 bases. The length of the CDR3 is 14 residues. V lost 5 bases, J lost 8 bases, and 6 bases stayed unmatched. The germline gives CDR1 MNHEY, CDR2 SMNVEV (reference sequence). Written as DNA, the CDR3 is TGTGCCAGCAGTCCCACAGGGGAAGATTCACCCCTCCACTTT. Translated, it gives CASSPTGEDSPLHF.